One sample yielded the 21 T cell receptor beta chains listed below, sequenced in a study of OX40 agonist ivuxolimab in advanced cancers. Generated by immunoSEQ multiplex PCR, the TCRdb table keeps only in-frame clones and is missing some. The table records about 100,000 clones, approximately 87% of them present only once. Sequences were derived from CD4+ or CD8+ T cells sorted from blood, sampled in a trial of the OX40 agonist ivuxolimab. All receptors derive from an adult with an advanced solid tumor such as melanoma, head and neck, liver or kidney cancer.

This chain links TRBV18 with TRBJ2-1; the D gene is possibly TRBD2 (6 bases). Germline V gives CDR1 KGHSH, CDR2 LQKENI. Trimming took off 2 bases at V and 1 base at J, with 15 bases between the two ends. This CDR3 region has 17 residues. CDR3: CASSPAGLSASYNEQFF. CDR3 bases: TGTGCCAGCTCACCAGCCGGACTAAGCGCTTCCTACAATGAGCAGTTCTTC. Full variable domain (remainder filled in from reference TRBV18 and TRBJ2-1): NAGVMQNPRHLVRRRGQEARLRCSPMKGHSHVYWYRQLPEEGLKFMVYLQKENIIDESGMPKERFSAEFPKEGPSILRIQQVVRGDSAAYFCASSPAGLSASYNEQFFGPGTRLTVL.

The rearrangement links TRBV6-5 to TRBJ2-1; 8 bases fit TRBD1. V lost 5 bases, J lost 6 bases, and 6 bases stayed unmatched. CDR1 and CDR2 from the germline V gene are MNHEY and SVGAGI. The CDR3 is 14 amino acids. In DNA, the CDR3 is TGTGCCAGCAGTCAGGGACAGGTGACCAATGAGCAGTTCTTC. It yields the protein CASSQGQVTNEQFF.

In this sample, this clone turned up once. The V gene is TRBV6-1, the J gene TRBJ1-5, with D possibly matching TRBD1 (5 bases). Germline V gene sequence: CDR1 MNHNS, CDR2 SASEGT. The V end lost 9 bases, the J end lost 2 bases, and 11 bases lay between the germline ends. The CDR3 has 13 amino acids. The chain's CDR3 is CASRLGGNQPQHF. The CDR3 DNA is TGTGCCAGTCGGTTGGGGGGCAATCAGCCCCAGCATTTT.

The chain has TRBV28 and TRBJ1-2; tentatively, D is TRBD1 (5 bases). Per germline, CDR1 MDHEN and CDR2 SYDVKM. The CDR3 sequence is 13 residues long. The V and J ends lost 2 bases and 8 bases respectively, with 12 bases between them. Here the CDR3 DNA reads TGTGCCAGCAGTTTAGGACACAGTATGGGCTACACCTTC. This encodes CASSLGHSMGYTF.

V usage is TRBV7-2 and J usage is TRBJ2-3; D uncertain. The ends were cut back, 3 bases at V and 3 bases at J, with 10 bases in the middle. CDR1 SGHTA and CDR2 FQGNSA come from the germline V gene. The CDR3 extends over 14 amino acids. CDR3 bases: TGTGCCAGCAGCTTTACGAGTCGGACAGATACGCAGTATTTT. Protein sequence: CASSFTSRTDTQYF.

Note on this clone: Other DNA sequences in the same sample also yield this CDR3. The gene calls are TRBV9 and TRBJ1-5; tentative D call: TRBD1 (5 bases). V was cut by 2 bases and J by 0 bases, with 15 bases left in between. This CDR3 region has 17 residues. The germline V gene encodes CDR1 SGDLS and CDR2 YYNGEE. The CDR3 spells CASSVGWGPNSNQPQHF. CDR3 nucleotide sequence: TGTGCCAGCAGCGTGGGATGGGGCCCGAATAGCAATCAGCCCCAGCATTTT.

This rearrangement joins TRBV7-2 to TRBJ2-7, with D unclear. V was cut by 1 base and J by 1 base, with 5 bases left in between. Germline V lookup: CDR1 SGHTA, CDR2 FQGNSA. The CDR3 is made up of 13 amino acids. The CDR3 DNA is TGTGCCAGCAGCTTAGGATGGTCCTACGAGCAGTACTTC. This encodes CASSLGWSYEQYF.

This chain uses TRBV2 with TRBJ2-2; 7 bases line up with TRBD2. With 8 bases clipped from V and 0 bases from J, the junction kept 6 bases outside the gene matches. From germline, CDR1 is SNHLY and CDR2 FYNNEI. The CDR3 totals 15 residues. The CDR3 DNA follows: TGTGCCAGCGGGAGGGGCCGAACGAACACCGGGGAGCTGTTTTTT. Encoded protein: CASGRGRTNTGELFF.

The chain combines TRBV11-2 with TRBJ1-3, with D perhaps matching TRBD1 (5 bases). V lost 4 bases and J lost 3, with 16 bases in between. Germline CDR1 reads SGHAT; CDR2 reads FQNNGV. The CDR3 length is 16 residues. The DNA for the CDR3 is TGTGCCAGCAGCTCCCCGGGACGAGATGTTGGAAACACCATATATTTT. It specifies CASSSPGRDVGNTIYF.

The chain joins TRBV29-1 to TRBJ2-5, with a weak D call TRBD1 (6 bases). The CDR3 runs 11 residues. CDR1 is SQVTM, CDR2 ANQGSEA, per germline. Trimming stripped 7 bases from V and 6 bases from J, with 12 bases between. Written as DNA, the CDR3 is TGCAGCGCCACAGGGATGCAGACCCAGTACTTC. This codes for CSATGMQTQYF.

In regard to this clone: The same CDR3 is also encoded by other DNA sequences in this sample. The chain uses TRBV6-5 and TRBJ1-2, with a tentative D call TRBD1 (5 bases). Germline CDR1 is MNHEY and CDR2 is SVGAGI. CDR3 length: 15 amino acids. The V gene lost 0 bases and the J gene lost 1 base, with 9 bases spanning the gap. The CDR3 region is CASSYSTGGNYGYTF. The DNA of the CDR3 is TGTGCCAGCAGTTACTCGACGGGGGGTAACTATGGCTACACCTTC.

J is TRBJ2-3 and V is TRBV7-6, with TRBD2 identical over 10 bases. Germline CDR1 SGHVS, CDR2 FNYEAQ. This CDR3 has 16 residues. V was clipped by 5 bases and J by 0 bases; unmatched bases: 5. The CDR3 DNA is TGTGCCAGCAGCATCCTAGCGGGGGCAAGCACAGATACGCAGTATTTT. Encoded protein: CASSILAGASTDTQYF.

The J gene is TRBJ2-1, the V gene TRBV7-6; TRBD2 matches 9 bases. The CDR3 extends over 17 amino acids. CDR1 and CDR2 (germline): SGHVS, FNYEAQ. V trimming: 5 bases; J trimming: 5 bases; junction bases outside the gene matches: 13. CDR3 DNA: TGTGCCAGCAGCCCCTCCCCGTCTAGCGGGGCTAACAATGAGCAGTTCTTC. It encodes CASSPSPSSGANNEQFF. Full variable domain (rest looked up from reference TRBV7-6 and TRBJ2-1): GAGVSQSPRYKVTKRGQDVALRCDPISGHVSLYWYRQALGQGPEFLTYFNYEAQQDKSGLPNDRFSAERPEGSISTLTIQRTEQRDSAMYRCASSPSPSSGANNEQFFGPGTRLTVL.

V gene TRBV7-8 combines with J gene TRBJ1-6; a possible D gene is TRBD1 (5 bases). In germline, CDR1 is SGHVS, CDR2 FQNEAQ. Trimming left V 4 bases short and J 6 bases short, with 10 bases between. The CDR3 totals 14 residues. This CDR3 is CASSYGTGNSPLHF. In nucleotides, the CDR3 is TGTGCCAGCAGCTACGGGACGGGTAATTCACCCCTCCACTTT.

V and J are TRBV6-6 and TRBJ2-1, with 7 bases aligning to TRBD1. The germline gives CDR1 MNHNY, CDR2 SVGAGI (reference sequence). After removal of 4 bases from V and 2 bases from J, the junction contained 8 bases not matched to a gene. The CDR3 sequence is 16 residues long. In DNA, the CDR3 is TGTGCCAGCAGTTCCCTCTGTGACAGGGCCTACAATGAGCAGTTCTTC. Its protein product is CASSSLCDRAYNEQFF.

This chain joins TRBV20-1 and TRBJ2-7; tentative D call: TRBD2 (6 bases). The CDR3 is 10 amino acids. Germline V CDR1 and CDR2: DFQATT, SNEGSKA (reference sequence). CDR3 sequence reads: CSGGPNEQYF. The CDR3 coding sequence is TGCAGCGGGGGTCCCAACGAGCAGTACTTC.

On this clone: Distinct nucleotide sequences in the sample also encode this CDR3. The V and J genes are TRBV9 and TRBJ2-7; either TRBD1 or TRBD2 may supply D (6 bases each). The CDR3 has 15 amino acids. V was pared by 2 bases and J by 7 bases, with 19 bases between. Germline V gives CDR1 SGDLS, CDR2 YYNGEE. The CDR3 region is CASSVGGLALGEQYF. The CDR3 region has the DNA TGTGCCAGCAGCGTTGGGGGGCTAGCCCTAGGGGAGCAGTACTTC.

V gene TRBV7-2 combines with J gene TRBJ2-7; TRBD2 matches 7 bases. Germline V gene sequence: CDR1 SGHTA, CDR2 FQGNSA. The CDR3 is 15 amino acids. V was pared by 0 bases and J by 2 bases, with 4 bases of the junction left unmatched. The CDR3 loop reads CASSLASSGPYEQYF. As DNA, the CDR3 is TGTGCCAGCAGCTTAGCCTCTAGCGGACCCTACGAGCAGTACTTC.

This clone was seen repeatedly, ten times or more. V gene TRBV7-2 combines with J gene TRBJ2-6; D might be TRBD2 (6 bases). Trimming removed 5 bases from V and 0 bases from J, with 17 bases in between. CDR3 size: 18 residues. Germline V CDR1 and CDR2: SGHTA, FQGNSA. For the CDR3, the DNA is TGTGCCAGCAGCCTTTTCGTACGGGGGTCCTCTGGGGCCAACGTCCTGACTTTC. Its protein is CASSLFVRGSSGANVLTF.

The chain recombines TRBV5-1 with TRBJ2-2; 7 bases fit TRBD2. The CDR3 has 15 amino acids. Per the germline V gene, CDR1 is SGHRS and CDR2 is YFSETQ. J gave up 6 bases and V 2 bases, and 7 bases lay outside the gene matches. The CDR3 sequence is CASSFYGGSSGELFF. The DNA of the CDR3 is TGCGCCAGCAGCTTTTACGGGGGGTCGTCCGGGGAGCTGTTTTTT.

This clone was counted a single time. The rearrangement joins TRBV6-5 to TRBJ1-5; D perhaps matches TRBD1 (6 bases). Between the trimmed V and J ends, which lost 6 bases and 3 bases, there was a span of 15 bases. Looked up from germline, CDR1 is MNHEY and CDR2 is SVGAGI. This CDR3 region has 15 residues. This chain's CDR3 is CASRSQGSYNQPQHF. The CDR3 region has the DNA TGTGCCAGCAGATCTCAGGGGTCCTACAATCAGCCCCAGCATTTT.